The 27 T cell receptor beta chains below all came from one sample that was sequenced in a study of T cell repertoires in cytomegalovirus infection (dated by TCRdb to the late 2010s). The sequencing machine was an Illumina HiSeq 1500. The public reads were run again by TCRdb, first through fastp at Q25 and then through MiXCR, and only productive beta chains were kept. Each entry is one CDR3 protein sequence, shown with its most common DNA and genes. This sample has roughly 600,000 distinct CDR3 sequences in its table, and roughly a quarter of those were observed once. Under 8.5% of the sample comes from the top ten. Sequencing was performed on CD8+ T cells from PBMCs. The receptors derive from a human donor in good health (CMV status not recorded). Some clones in this sample may be carry-over from other donors' samples.

The CDR3 DNA is TGTGCCAGCCGTAACGGGGGGCCCTACAATGAGCAGTTCTTC. Its protein is CASRNGGPYNEQFF. This chain connects TRBV5-6 to TRBJ2-1; TRBD2 is a possible D gene (7 bases). Trimming removed 7 bases from V and 2 bases from J, with 13 bases in between. The CDR3 has 14 residues. Germline-derived CDR1 and CDR2 are SGHDT and YYEEEE.

This sequence joins TRBV20-1 and TRBJ2-1; 10 nucleotides line up with TRBD2. Losses at the gene ends were 6 bases for V and 4 bases for J; bases not matched to a gene: 6. This CDR3 is 14 amino acids long. In germline, CDR1 is DFQATT, CDR2 SNEGSKA (reference sequence). The CDR3 region is CSASLAGPYNEQFF. The CDR3 nucleotides are TGCAGTGCGTCACTAGCGGGGCCGTACAATGAGCAGTTCTTC.

The CDR3 protein is CASSRWGTVQETQYF. CDR3 nucleotides: TGTGCCAGCAGTCGGTGGGGGACAGTCCAAGAGACCCAGTACTTC. This chain uses TRBV28 with TRBJ2-5; 7 positions agree with TRBD1. The germline CDR1 and CDR2 sequences are MDHEN and SYDVKM. The CDR3 totals 15 residues. J lost 1 base, V lost 5 bases, and 7 bases had no gene match.

The rearrangement joins TRBV28 to TRBJ1-1, with D maybe TRBD1 (6 bases). Trimming cost V 5 bases and J 6 bases, with 13 bases left between them. CDR3 length equals 13 residues. From germline, CDR1 is MDHEN and CDR2 SYDVKM. This chain's CDR3 is CASSLQGSAEAFF. CDR3 nucleotides: TGTGCCAGCAGTCTACAGGGTTCTGCTGAAGCTTTCTTT.

The chain is built from TRBV29-1 and TRBJ2-7; D gene ambiguous. Trimming pared 0 bases from V and 1 base from J, leaving 10 bases between. The CDR3 runs to 14 residues. Germline V gives CDR1 SQVTM, CDR2 ANQGSEA. The CDR3 region is CSVEEGSDSYEQYF. The CDR3 DNA follows: TGCAGCGTTGAAGAAGGATCGGATTCCTACGAGCAGTACTTC.

The chain carries TRBV4-3 and TRBJ1-1; 8 bases align to TRBD1. CDR3 length: 15 amino acids. The V gene end was trimmed by 1 base and the J gene end by 11 bases; junction bases not matched to a gene: 12. Per germline, CDR1 LGHNA and CDR2 YSLEER. For the CDR3, the DNA is TGCGCCAGCAGCCAAGGGACAGGGACCAACCTCGAGGCTTTCTTT. Protein: CASSQGTGTNLEAFF.

There are a few counts of this clonotype. The chain uses TRBV28 and TRBJ2-5; 11 nucleotides align to TRBD2. CDR1 and CDR2 from the germline V gene are MDHEN and SYDVKM. The V segment lost 2 bases and the J segment 4 bases; nucleotides outside the gene matches: 9. The CDR3 is 17 residues long. The CDR3 nucleotides read TGTGCCAGCAGTTTAACTAGCGGGGGAAGGAACGGAGAGACCCAGTACTTC. Amino acids: CASSLTSGGRNGETQYF.

This clonotype was detected a few times. V usage is TRBV29-1 and J usage is TRBJ1-5, with D maybe TRBD1 (6 bases). Germline V CDR1 and CDR2: SQVTM, ANQGSEA. Trimming shortened V by 1 base and J by 2 bases, and 12 bases separated the two germline ends. The CDR3 totals 15 residues. Written as DNA, the CDR3 is TGCAGCGTTGAAGTTCCCGGGGGCGGCAATCAGCCCCAGCATTTT. It is translated as CSVEVPGGGNQPQHF.

This clonotype was seen a handful of times. The V call is TRBV20-1, the J call TRBJ1-1; D not certain. CDR1 and CDR2 from the germline V gene are DFQATT and SNEGSKA (reference sequence). This CDR3 comprises 19 residues. Trimming removed 0 bases at V and 0 bases at J, with 23 bases between. The CDR3 loop is CSARDSPLAPDGMNTEAFF. The CDR3 coding sequence is TGCAGTGCTAGAGATAGCCCGTTGGCCCCCGACGGCATGAACACTGAAGCTTTCTTT.

The CDR3 sequence: CASSLPGQGIREQYF. The CDR3 DNA follows: TGTGCCAGCAGTCTTCCGGGACAGGGGATTCGGGAGCAGTACTTC. V and J are TRBV13 and TRBJ2-7; TRBD1 aligns across 10 bases. The CDR3 is 15 residues long. The ends lost 6 bases at V and 7 bases at J; junction bases unmatched: 12. The germline V gene has CDR1 PRHDT and CDR2 FYEKMQ (reference sequence).

V and J are TRBV6-6 and TRBJ2-1; the D is unclear. Germline CDR1 and CDR2: MNHNY and SVGAGI (reference sequence). This CDR3 spans 13 amino acids. The V end lost 7 bases, the J end lost 3 bases, and 10 bases lay between the germline ends. CDR3 sequence reads: CASTHRHYNEQFF. CDR3 nucleotide sequence: TGTGCCAGCACTCATCGGCACTACAATGAGCAGTTCTTC.

This clonotype was observed at least ten times. The CDR3 sequence: CASSYDEINYGYTF. The CDR3 coding sequence is TGTGCCAGCAGTTACGATGAGATTAACTATGGCTACACCTTC. The chain carries TRBV6-2 or TRBV6-3 and TRBJ1-2; D gene uncertain. The CDR3 contains 14 residues. The V gene's germline CDR1 is MNHEY and CDR2 SVGEGT. Trimming stripped 2 bases from V and 1 base from J, with 8 bases between.

This clonotype was detected a few times. The chain uses TRBV7-8 and TRBJ2-5; possibly TRBD2 for D (6 bases). Trimming removed 2 bases from V and 2 bases from J, with 15 bases in between. Germline V lookup: CDR1 SGHVS, CDR2 FQNEAQ. This CDR3 comprises 16 residues. CDR3 sequence (DNA): TGTGCCAGCAGCTTAAGAGTTAGGGACTTACAAGAGACCCAGTACTTC. This encodes CASSLRVRDLQETQYF.

Of note for this clonotype: A much bigger clone sits one base away, suggesting this may be a read error. The CDR3 DNA is TGTGTCAGCAGCCCAGGGGCGGGCGAGCAGTACTTC. Protein product: CVSSPGAGEQYF. The chain recombines TRBV7-2 with TRBJ2-7; a possible D gene is TRBD1 (6 bases). This CDR3 is built from 12 residues. The germline V gene encodes CDR1 SGHTA and CDR2 FQGNSA.

This clonotype was counted only a few times. The chain joins TRBV4-2 to TRBJ1-6; TRBD1 matches at 8 bases. Trimming removed 0 bases from V and 7 bases from J; junction bases left unmatched: 5. The germline gives CDR1 LGHNA, CDR2 YNFKEQ. There are 16 residues in the CDR3. The CDR3 DNA sequence: TGTGCCAGCAGCCAAGATCGGACAGGGTCGAATTCACCCCTCCACTTT. Protein: CASSQDRTGSNSPLHF.

The chain is built from TRBV28 and TRBJ2-5, with 8 positions matching TRBD1. V lost 4 bases, J lost 5 bases, and 12 bases stayed unmatched. The germline CDR1 and CDR2 sequences are MDHEN and SYDVKM. The CDR3 loop spans 16 amino acids. The CDR3 spells CASSSVSQGAPETQYF. CDR3 sequence (DNA): TGTGCCAGCAGTTCCGTGAGTCAGGGGGCTCCGGAGACCCAGTACTTC.

The chain carries TRBV27 and TRBJ2-1, with D perhaps TRBD1 or TRBD2 (5 bases each). This CDR3 has 15 residues. Germline lookup yields CDR1 MNHEY and CDR2 SMNVEV (reference sequence). V lost 3 bases to trimming and J lost 7 bases, with 16 bases between them. The CDR3, as DNA: TGTGCCAGCAGTTTGGGGGACGGGTCCTTTAATGAGCAGTTCTTC. Its protein product is CASSLGDGSFNEQFF.

This clonotype has just a few counts. The chain recombines TRBV2 with TRBJ1-5, with D possibly matching TRBD1 (6 bases). Germline lookup yields CDR1 SNHLY and CDR2 FYNNEI. The CDR3 contains 16 residues. With 1 base removed from V and 2 bases from J, the gap between germline ends came to 12 bases. The CDR3 DNA follows: TGTGCCAGCAGTGAAGATCCGGGGGCCGGCAATCAGCCCCAGCATTTT. This gives the protein CASSEDPGAGNQPQHF.

In its sample, this clonotype was seen many times. The chain employs TRBV4-3 and TRBJ2-1; 7 nucleotides agree with TRBD1. The CDR3 sequence is 15 residues long. V gave up 4 bases and J gave up 6 bases; unmatched junction bases: 9. The germline V gene encodes CDR1 LGHNA and CDR2 YSLEER. The CDR3: CASSPNRGQGNEQFF. DNA of the CDR3: TGCGCCAGCAGCCCAAACAGGGGACAAGGCAATGAGCAGTTCTTC.

In this sample, this clonotype turned up a few times. V usage is TRBV29-1 and J usage is TRBJ2-1; possibly TRBD2 for D (5 bases). CDR3 length: 10 residues. CDR1 is SQVTM and CDR2 is ANQGSEA in the germline V gene. V lost 5 bases, J lost 6 bases, and 5 bases lay in between. As DNA, the CDR3 is TGCAGCGTTCGGGGCAATGAGCAGTTCTTC. Residues: CSVRGNEQFF.

This clonotype was recorded many times. The chain carries TRBV6-2 or TRBV6-3 and TRBJ2-7, with D possibly matching TRBD1 (6 bases). The CDR3 is made up of 13 amino acids. Between the trimmed V and J ends, which lost 6 bases and 6 bases, there was a span of 15 bases. Germline CDR1 reads MNHEY; CDR2 reads SVGEGT. CDR3 residues: CASSYTGTGEQYV. In DNA form, the CDR3 reads TGTGCCAGCAGCTACACAGGGACGGGCGAGCAGTACGTC.

This clonotype was counted a few times. This rearrangement joins TRBV28 to TRBJ2-1; 7 nucleotides match TRBD1. CDR1 is MDHEN and CDR2 is SYDVKM in the germline V gene. The ends lost 2 bases at V and 2 bases at J; junction bases unmatched: 6. The CDR3 is made up of 16 amino acids. CDR3 DNA sequence: TGTGCCAGCAGTTTAAAGGGACAGTATACCTACAATGAGCAGTTCTTC. Its protein is CASSLKGQYTYNEQFF.

At least ten counts were recorded for this clonotype. The chain recombines TRBV7-8 with TRBJ2-3; the D is unclear. Trimming took off 1 base at V and 5 bases at J, with 13 bases between the two ends. The length of the CDR3 is 15 residues. Germline V lookup: CDR1 SGHVS, CDR2 FQNEAQ. CDR3 DNA: TGTGCCAGCAGCTTAGGGGCGGTTGTTTTAGATACGCAGTATTTT. This codes for CASSLGAVVLDTQYF.

The chain is built from TRBV29-1 and TRBJ1-2, with unresolved D. Germline CDR1 is SQVTM and CDR2 is ANQGSEA. There are 12 residues in the CDR3. V was clipped by 4 bases and J by 2 bases, with 8 bases between them. This CDR3 reads CSVGRTNYGYTF. In DNA, the CDR3 is TGCAGCGTTGGCCGGACCAACTATGGCTACACCTTC.

This clonotype was counted at least ten times. The chain is built from TRBV28 and TRBJ2-7; D is possibly TRBD1 (6 bases). V dropped 6 bases and J dropped 3 bases, with 12 bases sitting between them. CDR1 and CDR2 (germline): MDHEN, SYDVKM. This CDR3 has 13 residues. CDR3: CASSQIQGYEQYV. In DNA form, the CDR3 reads TGTGCCAGCAGCCAGATACAGGGCTACGAGCAGTACGTC.

The chain has TRBV7-3 and TRBJ2-2, with D unclear. The CDR3 runs to 13 residues. Germline V gene lookup returns CDR1 SGHTA and CDR2 FQGTGA. Between the trimmed V and J ends, which lost 4 bases and 10 bases, there was a span of 13 bases. For the CDR3, the DNA is TGTGCCAGCAGCTCCGGGTTGGCGAAGGAGCTGTTTTTT. Translated: CASSSGLAKELFF.

The rearrangement links TRBV19 to TRBJ2-3, with 8 bases matching TRBD2. The V gene end was trimmed by 7 bases and the J gene end by 0 bases; junction bases not matched to a gene: 9. From germline, CDR1 is LNHDA and CDR2 SQIVND (reference sequence). The CDR3 has 16 residues. CDR3 DNA: TGTGCCAGTACGCGGGGGGAACGTACTAGCACAGATACGCAGTATTTT. This translates into CASTRGERTSTDTQYF.